This T cell receptor (beta chain) was observed in a study of T cell repertoires in cytomegalovirus infection. Study at large: Signatures in public TCR beta sequences pointed to both CMV infection and matching HLA type.

TCRdb re-derived calls from the reads in MiXCR, one entry per CDR3 protein. The repertoire holds roughly 720,000 distinct CDR3 sequences, about 40% seen once, with 2.8% in the top ten. Comment on this clonotype: Its specificity is unknown.

Losses at the gene ends were 7 bases for V and 3 bases for J; bases not matched to a gene: 5. The germline V gene has CDR1 LNHDA and CDR2 SQIVND (reference sequence). This CDR3 is 13 amino acids long. Study-level findings and limits: Ex vivo responses were dominated by HLA-C-restricted CMV-specific TCR beta clonotypes.

This receptor was obtained from a human donor in good health (CMV status not recorded). Some clones in this sample may be carry-over from other donors' samples. Sequenced: PBMCs. The chain employs TRBV19 and TRBJ1-2; TRBD1 matches at 7 bases. The CDR3 spells CASTGQEYYGYTF. The CDR3 DNA follows: TGTGCCAGTACCGGACAGGAGTACTATGGCTACACCTTC.